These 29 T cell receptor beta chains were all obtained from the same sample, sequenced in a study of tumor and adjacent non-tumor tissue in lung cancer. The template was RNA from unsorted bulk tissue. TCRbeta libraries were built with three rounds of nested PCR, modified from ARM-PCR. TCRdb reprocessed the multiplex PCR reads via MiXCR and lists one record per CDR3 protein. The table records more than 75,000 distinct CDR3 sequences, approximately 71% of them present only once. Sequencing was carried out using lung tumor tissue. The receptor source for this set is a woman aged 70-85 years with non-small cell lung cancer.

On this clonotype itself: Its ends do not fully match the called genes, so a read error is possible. CDR3 coding DNA: TGCAGCATTGAAGTGGGGACTAATACAGATACGCAGTATTTC. Its protein product is CSIEVGTNTDTQYF. J is TRBJ2-3 and V is TRBV29-1, with 7 bases identical to TRBD2. The CDR3 contains 14 residues. CDR1 SQVTM and CDR2 ANQGSEA come from the germline V gene.

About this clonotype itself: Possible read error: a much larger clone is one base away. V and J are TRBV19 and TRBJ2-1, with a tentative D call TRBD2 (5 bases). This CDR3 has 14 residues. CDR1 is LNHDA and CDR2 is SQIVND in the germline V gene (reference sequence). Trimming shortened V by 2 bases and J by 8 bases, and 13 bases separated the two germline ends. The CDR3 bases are TGTGCCAGTAGTATAAAAGCGGCATTCGATGAGCAGTTCTTC. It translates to CASSIKAAFDEQFF.

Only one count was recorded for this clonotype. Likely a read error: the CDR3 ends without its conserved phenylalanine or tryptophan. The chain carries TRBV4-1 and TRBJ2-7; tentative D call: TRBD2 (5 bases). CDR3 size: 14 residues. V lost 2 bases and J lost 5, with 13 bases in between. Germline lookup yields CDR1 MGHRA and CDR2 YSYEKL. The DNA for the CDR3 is TGCGCCAGCAGCCAAATAGTCGGGATCAACGAGCAGTACATC. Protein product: CASSQIVGINEQYI.

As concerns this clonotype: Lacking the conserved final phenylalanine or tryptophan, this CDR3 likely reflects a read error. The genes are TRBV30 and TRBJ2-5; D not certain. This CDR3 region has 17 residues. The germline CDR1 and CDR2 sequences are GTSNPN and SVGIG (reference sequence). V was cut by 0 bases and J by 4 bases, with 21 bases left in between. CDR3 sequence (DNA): TGTGCCTGGAGTGTACCCCCTTCGAATAGCTTAGTAGAGACCCAGTACCTC. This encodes CAWSVPPSNSLVETQYL.

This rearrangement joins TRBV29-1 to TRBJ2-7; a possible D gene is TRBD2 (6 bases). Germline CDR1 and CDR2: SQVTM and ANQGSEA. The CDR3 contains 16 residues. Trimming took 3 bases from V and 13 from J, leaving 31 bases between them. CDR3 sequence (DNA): TGCAGCGTTGACCTCTCCGGGACTGTTGGCTCCTACGACCGATACTTC. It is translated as CSVDLSGTVGSYDRYF.

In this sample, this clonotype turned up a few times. CDR3: CSAISDRGSDEQYF. The CDR3 region has the DNA TGCAGTGCTATTTCGGACAGGGGGAGTGACGAGCAGTACTTC. The chain is built from TRBV20-1 and TRBJ2-7; TRBD1 matches 10 bases. CDR1 DFQATT and CDR2 SNEGSKA come from the germline V gene (reference sequence). This CDR3 has 14 amino acids. With 4 bases clipped from V and 5 bases from J, the junction kept 8 bases outside the gene matches.

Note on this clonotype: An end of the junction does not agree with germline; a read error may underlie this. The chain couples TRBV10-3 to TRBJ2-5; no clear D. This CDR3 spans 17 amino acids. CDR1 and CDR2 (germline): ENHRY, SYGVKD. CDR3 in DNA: TGTGCCATCAGGGAGTCGGTAGATATGGTAACACAAGAGACCCAGTACTTC. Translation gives CAIRESVDMVTQETQYF.

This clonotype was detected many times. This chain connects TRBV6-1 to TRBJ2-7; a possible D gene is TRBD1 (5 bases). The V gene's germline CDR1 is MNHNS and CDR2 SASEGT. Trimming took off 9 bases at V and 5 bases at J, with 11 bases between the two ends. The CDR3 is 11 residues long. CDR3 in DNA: TGTGCCAGAAAGAAGGGGAACGAGCAGTACTTC. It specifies CARKKGNEQYF.

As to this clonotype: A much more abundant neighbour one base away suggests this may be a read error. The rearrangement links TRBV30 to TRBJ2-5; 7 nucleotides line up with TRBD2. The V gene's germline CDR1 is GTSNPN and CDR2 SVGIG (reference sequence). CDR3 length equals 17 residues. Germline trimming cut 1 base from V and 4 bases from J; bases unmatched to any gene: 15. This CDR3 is CAWSAPPSTSLVETQYF. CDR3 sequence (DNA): TGTGCCTGGAGTGCACCCCCTTCGACTAGCTTAGTAGAGACCCAGTACTTC.

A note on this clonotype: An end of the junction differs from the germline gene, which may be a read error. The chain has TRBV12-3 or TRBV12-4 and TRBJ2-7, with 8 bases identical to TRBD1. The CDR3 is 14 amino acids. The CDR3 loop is CASNSRTGTYKQYF. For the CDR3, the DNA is TGTGCCAGCAATTCCCGGACAGGGACCTACAAGCAGTACTTC.

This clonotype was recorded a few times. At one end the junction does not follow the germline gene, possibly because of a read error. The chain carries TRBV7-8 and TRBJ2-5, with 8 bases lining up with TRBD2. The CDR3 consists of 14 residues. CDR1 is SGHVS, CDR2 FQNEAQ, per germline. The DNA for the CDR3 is TGTGCCAGCAGCCTGACTAGCGCCAAAGCGACCCTGTACTTC. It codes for CASSLTSAKATLYF.

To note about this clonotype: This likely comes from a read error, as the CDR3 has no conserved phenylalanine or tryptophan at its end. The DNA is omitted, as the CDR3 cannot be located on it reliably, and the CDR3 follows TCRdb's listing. The CDR3 here is CAAEVRRTDTQCL. The chain uses TRBV11-1 and TRBJ2-3. The CDR3 is 13 amino acids in total, end residues counted. Germline CDR1 reads SGHAT; CDR2 reads FQDESV (reference sequence).

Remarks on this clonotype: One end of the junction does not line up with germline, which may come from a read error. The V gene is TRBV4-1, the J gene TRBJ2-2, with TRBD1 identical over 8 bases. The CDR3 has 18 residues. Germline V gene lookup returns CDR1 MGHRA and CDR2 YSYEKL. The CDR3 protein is CSSSPGEGRGRVTGELFF. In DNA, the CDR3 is TGCTCCAGCAGCCCTGGCGAGGGCAGGGGGCGAGTTACCGGTGAGCTGTTTTTT.

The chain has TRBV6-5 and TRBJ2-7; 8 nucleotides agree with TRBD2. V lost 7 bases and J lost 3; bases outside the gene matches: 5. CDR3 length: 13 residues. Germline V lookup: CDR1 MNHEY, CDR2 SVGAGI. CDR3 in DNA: TGTGCCAGCATTACTACTAGCGGCTACGAGCAGTACTTC. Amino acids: CASITTSGYEQYF.

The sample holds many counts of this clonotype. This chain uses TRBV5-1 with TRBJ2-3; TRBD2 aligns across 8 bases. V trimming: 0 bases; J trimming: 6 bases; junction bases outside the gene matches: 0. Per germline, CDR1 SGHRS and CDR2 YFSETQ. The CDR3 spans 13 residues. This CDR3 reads CASSLASGDTQYF. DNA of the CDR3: TGCGCCAGCAGCTTGGCTAGCGGGGATACGCAGTATTTT.

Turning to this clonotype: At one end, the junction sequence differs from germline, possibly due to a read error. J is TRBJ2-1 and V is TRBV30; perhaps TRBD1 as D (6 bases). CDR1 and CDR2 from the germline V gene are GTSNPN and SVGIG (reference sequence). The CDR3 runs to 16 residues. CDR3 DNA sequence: TGTGCCCGGAGTGTTTTTGTGCAGGGGTCCTACAATGAGCAGTTCTTC. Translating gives CARSVFVQGSYNEQFF.

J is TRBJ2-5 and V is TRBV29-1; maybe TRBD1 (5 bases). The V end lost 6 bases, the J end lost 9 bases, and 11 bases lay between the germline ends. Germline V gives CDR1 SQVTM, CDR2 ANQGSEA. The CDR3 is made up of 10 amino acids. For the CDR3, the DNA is TGCAGCGTAAGTCAGGGTTCCCAGTACTTC. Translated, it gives CSVSQGSQYF.

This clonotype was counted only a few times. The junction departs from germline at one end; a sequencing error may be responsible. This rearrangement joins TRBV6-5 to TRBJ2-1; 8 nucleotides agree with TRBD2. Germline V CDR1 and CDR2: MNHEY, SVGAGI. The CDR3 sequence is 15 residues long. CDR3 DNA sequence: TGTGCCAGCAGAGATCTAGCGGGTTGGGGTCATGAGGAGTTCTTC. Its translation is CASRDLAGWGHEEFF.

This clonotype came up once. CDR3 DNA sequence: TGCAGCGTAAGAGGGTCTGGGGGTGGCAACGAGCAGTACTTC. Protein product: CSVRGSGGGNEQYF. The chain recombines TRBV29-1 with TRBJ2-7; D possibly uses TRBD1 or TRBD2 (5 bases each). Germline CDR1 SQVTM, CDR2 ANQGSEA. The CDR3 is 14 residues long. V was trimmed by 6 bases and J by 5 bases, leaving 20 bases between them.

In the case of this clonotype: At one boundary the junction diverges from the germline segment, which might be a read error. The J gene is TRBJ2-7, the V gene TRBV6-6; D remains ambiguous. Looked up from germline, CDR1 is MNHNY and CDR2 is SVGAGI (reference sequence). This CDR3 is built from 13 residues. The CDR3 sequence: CGSSLPDKHEQYF. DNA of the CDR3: TGTGGCAGCAGCTTGCCTGACAAACACGAGCAGTACTTC.

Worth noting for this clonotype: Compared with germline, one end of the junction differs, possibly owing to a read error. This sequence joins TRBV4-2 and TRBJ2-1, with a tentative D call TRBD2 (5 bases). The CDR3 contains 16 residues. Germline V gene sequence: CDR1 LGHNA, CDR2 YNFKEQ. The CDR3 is CASSQNSRRTYNELFF. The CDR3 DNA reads TGTGCCAGCAGCCAAAATAGCAGGAGGACCTACAATGAGCTGTTCTTC.

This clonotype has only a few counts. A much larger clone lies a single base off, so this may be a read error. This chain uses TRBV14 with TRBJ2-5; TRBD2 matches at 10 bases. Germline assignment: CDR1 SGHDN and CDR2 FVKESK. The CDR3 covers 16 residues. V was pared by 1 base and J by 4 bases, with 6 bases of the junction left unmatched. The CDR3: CASSQGLRTSGETQYF. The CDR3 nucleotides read TGTGCCAGCAGCCAAGGTCTGCGGACTAGCGGAGAGACCCAGTACTTC.

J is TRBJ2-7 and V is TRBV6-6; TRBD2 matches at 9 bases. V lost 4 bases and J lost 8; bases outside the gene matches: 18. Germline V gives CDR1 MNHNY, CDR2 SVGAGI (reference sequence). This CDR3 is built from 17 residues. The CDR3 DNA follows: TGTGCCAGCAGTTCTCTCTCAGGCGGGAGGGCTTTCAGCAAGCAGTACTTC. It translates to CASSSLSGGRAFSKQYF.

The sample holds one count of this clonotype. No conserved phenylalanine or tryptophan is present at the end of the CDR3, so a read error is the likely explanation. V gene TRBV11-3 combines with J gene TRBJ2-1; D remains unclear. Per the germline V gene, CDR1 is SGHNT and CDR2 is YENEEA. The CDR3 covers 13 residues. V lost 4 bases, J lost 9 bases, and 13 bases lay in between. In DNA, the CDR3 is TGTGCCAGCAGCTCCCCACAAAAGGCTGAGCAGTTCTCC. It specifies CASSSPQKAEQFS.

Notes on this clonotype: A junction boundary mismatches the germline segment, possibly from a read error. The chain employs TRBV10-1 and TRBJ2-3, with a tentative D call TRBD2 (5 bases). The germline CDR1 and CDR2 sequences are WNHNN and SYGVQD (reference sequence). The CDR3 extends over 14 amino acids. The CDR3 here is CASSEASAGRTQYF. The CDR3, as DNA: TGTGCCAGCAGTGAGGCTTCGGCGGGTAGGACGCAGTATTTT.

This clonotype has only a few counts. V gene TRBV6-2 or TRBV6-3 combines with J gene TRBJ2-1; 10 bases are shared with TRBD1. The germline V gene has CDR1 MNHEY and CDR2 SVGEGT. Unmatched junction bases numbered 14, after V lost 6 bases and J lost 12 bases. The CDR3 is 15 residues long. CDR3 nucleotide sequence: TGTGCCAGCAGAGATCCGGGACAGGGGTACGATGGGCAGTTCTTC. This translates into CASRDPGQGYDGQFF.

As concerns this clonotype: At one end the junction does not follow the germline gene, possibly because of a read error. This chain's CDR3 is CVSSYSAGGRDTQYF. CDR3 bases: TGTGTCAGCAGTTACTCAGCGGGAGGTCGAGATACGCAATACTTT. The chain joins TRBV6-5 to TRBJ2-3; 9 nucleotides align to TRBD2. Germline loops: CDR1 MNHEY, CDR2 SVGAGI. The CDR3 has 15 amino acids.

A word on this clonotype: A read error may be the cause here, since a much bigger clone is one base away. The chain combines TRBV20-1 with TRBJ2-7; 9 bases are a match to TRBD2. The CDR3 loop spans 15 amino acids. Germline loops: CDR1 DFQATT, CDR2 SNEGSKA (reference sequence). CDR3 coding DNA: TGCAGTGCTTCCGAACCTAGCGGGGCAGCCTACGAGCTGTACTTC. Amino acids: CSASEPSGAAYELYF.

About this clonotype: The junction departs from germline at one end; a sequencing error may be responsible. DNA for the CDR3: TGCGGCGTTGGGGGACAATTTAACTATGGCTACACCTTC. Its protein product is CGVGGQFNYGYTF. The chain links TRBV29-1 to TRBJ1-2; TRBD1 is a possible D gene (6 bases). The germline gives CDR1 SQVTM, CDR2 ANQGSEA. The CDR3 has 13 residues.